These 27 T cell receptor beta chains were all obtained from the same sample, sequenced in a study of identical twins. TCRdb passed the 5' RACE reads through MiXCR, listing each CDR3 protein once. The sample contains approximately 250,000 distinct CDR3 sequences, 6.5% to 8% of which appear only once. This sample also appeared in a second study, on T cells expressing NK-cell markers.

The specimen was CD8+ T cells sorted from blood. The receptors come from a woman aged 18-29 years in good health.

The CDR3 here is CASSPQGPYSNQPQHF. The CDR3 coding sequence is TGCGCCAGCAGCCCGCAGGGGCCATATAGCAATCAGCCCCAGCATTTT. J is TRBJ1-5 and V is TRBV4-1; weak D call: TRBD1 (6 bases). Germline CDR1 MGHRA, CDR2 YSYEKL. The CDR3 loop spans 16 amino acids. The V end lost 4 bases, the J end lost 0 bases, and 13 bases lay between the germline ends.

At least ten counts were recorded for this clonotype. This chain joins TRBV7-9 and TRBJ2-5; 7 bases are a match to TRBD2. CDR3 length: 16 residues. Losses at the gene ends were 1 base for V and 3 bases for J; bases not matched to a gene: 8. The germline V gene has CDR1 SEHNR and CDR2 FQNEAQ (reference sequence). This CDR3 is CASSLGRAGSEETQYF. For the CDR3, the DNA is TGTGCCAGCAGCTTAGGTCGAGCGGGGAGCGAAGAGACCCAGTACTTC.

This clonotype was recorded many times. The chain combines TRBV12-5 with TRBJ1-2; D is unclear. The V end lost 7 bases, the J end lost 1 base, and 13 bases lay between the germline ends. The germline gives CDR1 LGHNT, CDR2 FRNRAP. The CDR3 spans 14 residues. The CDR3 sequence: CASALSSRNYGYTF. The CDR3 DNA follows: TGTGCTAGTGCCCTGTCCAGCCGTAACTATGGCTACACCTTC.

This clonotype was detected only a few times. This chain links TRBV5-6 with TRBJ2-7; TRBD2 matches 8 bases. The V gene's germline CDR1 is SGHDT and CDR2 YYEEEE. The V and J ends lost 0 bases and 0 bases, in that order; junction bases with no gene match: 5. The CDR3 length is 16 residues. CDR3 protein: CASSLGLAGPSYEQYF. The CDR3 DNA sequence: TGTGCCAGCAGCTTGGGGTTAGCGGGACCCTCCTACGAGCAGTACTTC.

This clonotype came up many times. The CDR3 loop reads CASSLGPPGQGYEQYF. The CDR3 nucleotides read TGCGCCAGCAGCTTGGGGCCCCCGGGACAGGGGTACGAGCAGTACTTC. The chain is built from TRBV5-1 and TRBJ2-7, with TRBD1 identical over 10 bases. Germline loops: CDR1 SGHRS, CDR2 YFSETQ. The V gene end was trimmed by 0 bases and the J gene end by 4 bases; junction bases not matched to a gene: 7. The length of the CDR3 is 16 residues.

The count of this clonotype is one. The junction departs from the called germline gene at one end, perhaps through a read error. The chain employs TRBV20-1 and TRBJ2-7; TRBD1 agrees at 11 bases. This CDR3 region has 15 residues. Germline loops: CDR1 DFQATT, CDR2 SNEGSKA (reference sequence). The CDR3 sequence is CCAYLDGTGGYEQYF. The CDR3, as DNA: TGCTGTGCTTATCTGGACGGGACAGGGGGGTACGAGCAGTACTTC.

The chain employs TRBV7-9 and TRBJ1-6; 8 bases are a match to TRBD1. Germline trimming cut 6 bases from V and 6 bases from J; bases unmatched to any gene: 4. CDR1 and CDR2 from the germline V gene are SEHNR and FQNEAQ (reference sequence). The CDR3 consists of 14 residues. The CDR3 is CASRQGAANSPLHF. CDR3 sequence (DNA): TGTGCCAGCAGGCAGGGGGCGGCTAATTCACCCCTCCACTTT.

The chain combines TRBV7-6 with TRBJ2-3; D call uncertain. The CDR3 is 15 residues long. Germline CDR1 reads SGHVS; CDR2 reads FNYEAQ. With 6 bases removed from V and 3 bases from J, the gap between germline ends came to 16 bases. The CDR3 is CASSLTRLVTDTQYF. CDR3 coding DNA: TGTGCCAGCAGTCTTACGCGGCTAGTAACAGATACGCAGTATTTT.

This clonotype was recorded a few times. V is TRBV9 and J is TRBJ2-5; perhaps TRBD2 as D (6 bases). This CDR3 has 15 amino acids. Germline V CDR1 and CDR2: SGDLS, YYNGEE. V lost 3 bases, J lost 5 bases, and 17 bases lay in between. Written as DNA, the CDR3 is TGTGCCAGCAGCGGTAGCGGTCCCCCTGGGGAGACCCAGTACTTC. Its translation: CASSGSGPPGETQYF.

The V and J genes are TRBV5-1 and TRBJ1-1; perhaps TRBD1 as D (5 bases). In germline, CDR1 is SGHRS, CDR2 YFSETQ. V was shortened by 1 base and J by 5 bases, with 12 bases between the two germline ends. The CDR3 has 14 residues. The CDR3 region is CASSLNGGLTEAFF. For the CDR3, the DNA is TGCGCCAGCAGCTTGAATGGGGGTCTGACTGAAGCTTTCTTT. The full variable domain, rest sourced from reference TRBV5-1 and TRBJ1-1, is KAGVTQTPRYLIKTRGQQVTLSCSPISGHRSVSWYQQTPGQGLQFLFEYFSETQRNKGNFPGRFSGRQFSNSRSEMNVSTLELGDSALYLCASSLNGGLTEAFFGQGTRLTVV.

The chain has TRBV12-3 or TRBV12-4 and TRBJ2-3; 8 bases align to TRBD1. V shed 7 bases, J shed 1 base, and the junction held 4 bases outside the gene matches. This CDR3 has 14 residues. CDR3 residues: CASTSDRGTDTQYF. The CDR3 DNA reads as TGTGCCAGCACTTCGGACAGGGGCACAGATACGCAGTATTTT.

The chain uses TRBV11-3 and TRBJ2-1; a possible D gene is TRBD1 (6 bases). V was cut by 8 bases and J by 7 bases, with 18 bases left in between. The CDR3 covers 14 residues. Germline-derived CDR1 and CDR2 are SGHNT and YENEEA. In DNA, the CDR3 is TGTGCCAGCGCACAACGCTTACAGGGAAATGAGCAGTTCTTC. This encodes CASAQRLQGNEQFF.

This chain connects TRBV12-5 to TRBJ2-2, with D hard to call. Germline V gives CDR1 LGHNT, CDR2 FRNRAP. Trimming pared 6 bases from V and 10 bases from J, leaving 9 bases between. The CDR3 length is 11 residues. The DNA of the CDR3 is TGTGCTAGTGGAATCCCCACGGAGCTGTTTTTT. This gives the protein CASGIPTELFF.

This clonotype has only a few counts. This chain uses TRBV6-1 with TRBJ2-1; D not resolved. Trimming left V 8 bases short and J 3 bases short, with 14 bases between. The CDR3 totals 14 residues. The germline CDR1 and CDR2 sequences are MNHNS and SASEGT. Here the CDR3 DNA reads TGTGCCAGCCTACGGAAGGTCGACTACAATGAGCAGTTCTTC. Amino acid sequence: CASLRKVDYNEQFF.

This clonotype appeared many times. This chain connects TRBV4-1 to TRBJ1-6, with 10 bases matching TRBD1. This CDR3 is 17 amino acids long. Germline V gene sequence: CDR1 MGHRA, CDR2 YSYEKL. V lost 4 bases and J lost 3; bases outside the gene matches: 6. CDR3 region: CASSLPGQGYYNSPLHF. CDR3 DNA sequence: TGCGCCAGCAGCCTACCGGGACAGGGGTACTATAATTCACCCCTCCACTTT.

This clonotype has a handful of counts. V usage is TRBV30 and J usage is TRBJ1-5; D is perhaps TRBD1 (6 bases). Trimming took 1 base from V and 4 from J, leaving 11 bases between them. The CDR3 has 14 residues. CDR1 is GTSNPN, CDR2 SVGIG, per germline (reference sequence). The CDR3 sequence: CAWSDGQPNQPQHF. The CDR3 DNA reads as TGTGCCTGGAGTGACGGACAGCCTAATCAGCCCCAGCATTTT.

By share of the sample, this clonotype is medium-sized. The chain is built from TRBV6-4 and TRBJ2-2, with 7 bases identical to TRBD1. The CDR3 sequence is 16 residues long. The V segment lost 2 bases and the J segment 3 bases; nucleotides outside the gene matches: 6. Germline V CDR1 and CDR2: MRHNA, SNTAGT. The CDR3 region has the DNA TGTGCCAGCAGTGACATAGGGGGCTCGGACACCGGGGAGCTGTTTTTT. Amino acid sequence: CASSDIGGSDTGELFF.

This clonotype turned up a few times. The J gene is TRBJ1-2, the V gene TRBV6-2 or TRBV6-3; D is perhaps TRBD1 (6 bases). V lost 6 bases and J 4 bases, leaving 21 bases between the germline ends. The V gene's germline CDR1 is MNHEY and CDR2 SVGEGT. There are 16 residues in the CDR3. In DNA, the CDR3 is TGTGCCAGCAGCCCACCGGGACACACAGAATTCTATGGCTACACCTTC. Translated: CASSPPGHTEFYGYTF.

This sequence joins TRBV27 and TRBJ2-5; 8 nucleotides line up with TRBD2. Trimming at V came to 1 base and at J to 4 bases, leaving 11 bases not matched to a gene. From germline, CDR1 is MNHEY and CDR2 SMNVEV (reference sequence). CDR3 length: 17 amino acids. CDR3 DNA: TGTGCCAGCAGTTTATGGGCTCCGGGACTAGTGGGAGAGACCCAGTACTTC. This encodes CASSLWAPGLVGETQYF.

Many counts were recorded for this clonotype. The chain combines TRBV3-1 with TRBJ2-7, with 7 positions matching TRBD2. J gave up 5 bases and V 1 base, and 8 bases lay outside the gene matches. Germline-derived CDR1 and CDR2 are LGHDT and YNNKEL (reference sequence). The CDR3 covers 15 residues. In DNA, the CDR3 is TGTGCCAGCAGCCAAGTGGGCGGGAGAGTTCACGAGCAGTACTTC. Translated: CASSQVGGRVHEQYF.

This clonotype showed up many times. The gene calls are TRBV7-9 and TRBJ2-1, with D maybe TRBD1 (6 bases). This CDR3 has 15 residues. V was shortened by 1 base and J by 6 bases, with 13 bases between the two germline ends. The germline gives CDR1 SEHNR, CDR2 FQNEAQ (reference sequence). The CDR3 coding sequence is TGTGCCAGCAGCTTAGTAGGCAGGGGTGCCAATGAGCAGTTCTTC. Translating it yields CASSLVGRGANEQFF.

This clonotype was seen more than once but under ten times. The chain carries TRBV12-5 and TRBJ2-7; possible D gene TRBD2, 6 bases. Germline loops: CDR1 LGHNT, CDR2 FRNRAP. The CDR3 spans 17 residues. V lost 0 bases and J lost 4, with 19 bases in between. The CDR3 DNA sequence: TGTGCTAGTGGTTTGGTGTATCGGCTAAGCGGAGGGTACGAGCAGTACTTC. It specifies CASGLVYRLSGGYEQYF.

In this sample, this clonotype turned up a few times. The genes are TRBV6-5 and TRBJ1-4, with D perhaps matching TRBD1 (6 bases). Trimming removed 6 bases at V and 7 bases at J, with 9 bases between. Germline values: CDR1 MNHEY, CDR2 SVGAGI. The CDR3 loop spans 12 amino acids. The CDR3 is CASSQGSEKLFF. The CDR3 nucleotides read TGTGCCAGCAGCCAGGGGAGTGAAAAACTGTTTTTT.

Notes on this clonotype: One base away lies a much larger clone, so this may be a sequencing read error. The chain is built from TRBV7-9 and TRBJ2-1; TRBD1 matches 7 bases. Germline CDR1 and CDR2: SEHNR and FQNEAQ (reference sequence). The CDR3 sequence is 15 residues long. In DNA, the CDR3 is TGTGCCAGCAGCTTAGCCGGGACAGTATACAATGAGCAGCTCTTC. This codes for CASSLAGTVYNEQLF.

This clonotype was found a few times. The chain is built from TRBV20-1 and TRBJ2-2; a possible D gene is TRBD1 (6 bases). Germline CDR1 and CDR2: DFQATT and SNEGSKA (reference sequence). Trimming took 3 bases from V and 2 from J, leaving 10 bases between them. The CDR3 runs 14 residues. CDR3 loop: CSASRGLNTGELFF. In nucleotides, the CDR3 is TGCAGTGCTAGCAGGGGTTTAAACACCGGGGAGCTGTTTTTT.

This clonotype was observed at least ten times. V usage is TRBV20-1 and J usage is TRBJ2-1; TRBD2 matches at 8 bases. Germline CDR1 and CDR2: DFQATT and SNEGSKA (reference sequence). J was trimmed by 2 bases and V by 0 bases; bases with no gene match: 3. This CDR3 has 15 residues. The CDR3 is CSARDKAGAYNEQFF. CDR3 nucleotides: TGCAGTGCTAGAGATAAAGCGGGGGCCTACAATGAGCAGTTCTTC.

This clonotype was detected many times. The rearrangement uses TRBV29-1 and TRBJ2-1; 8 bases are shared with TRBD2. The CDR3 runs 14 residues. CDR1 is SQVTM and CDR2 is ANQGSEA in the germline V gene. J gave up 7 bases and V 7 bases, and 12 bases lay outside the gene matches. The CDR3, as DNA: TGCAGCGCCCCAGTCGGGGGGGGCGGGAATGAGCAGTTCTTC. Translated, it gives CSAPVGGGGNEQFF.